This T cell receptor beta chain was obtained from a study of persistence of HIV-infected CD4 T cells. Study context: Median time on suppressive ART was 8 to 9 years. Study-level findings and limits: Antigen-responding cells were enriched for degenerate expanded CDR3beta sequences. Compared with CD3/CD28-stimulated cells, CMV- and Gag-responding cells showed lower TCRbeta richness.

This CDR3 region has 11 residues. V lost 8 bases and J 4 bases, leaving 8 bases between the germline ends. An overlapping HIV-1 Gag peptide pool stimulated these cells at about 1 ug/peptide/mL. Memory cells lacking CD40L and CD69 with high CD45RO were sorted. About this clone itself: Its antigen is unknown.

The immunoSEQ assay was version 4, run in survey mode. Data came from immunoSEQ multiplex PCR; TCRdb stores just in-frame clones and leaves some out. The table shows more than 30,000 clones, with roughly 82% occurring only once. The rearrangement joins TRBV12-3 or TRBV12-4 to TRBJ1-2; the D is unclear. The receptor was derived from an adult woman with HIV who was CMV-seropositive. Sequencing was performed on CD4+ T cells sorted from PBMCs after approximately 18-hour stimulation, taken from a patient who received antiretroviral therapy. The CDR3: CASRALYGYTF. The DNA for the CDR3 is TGTGCCAGCCGGGCCCTCTATGGCTACACCTTC.